This T cell receptor beta chain was documented in a study of T cell responses to AZD1222 COVID-19 vaccine (dated by TCRdb to the early 2020s). Looking at the study overall: A total of 233 trial participants underwent TCR sequencing, of whom 207 received two doses of AZD1222 and some 26 received two doses of the MenACWY control vaccine. Enrollment into the trials was organized by age into subgroups of 18-55, 56-69 and 70-plus years, and those subgroups contained approximately 150, 30 and 60 TCR-sequenced participants, respectively.

With regard to this clone: Its antigen is not yet known. Within one base of it there is no much larger clone, and no base qualities were kept.

The CDR3 regions of human TCRbeta chains were analyzed by immunosequencing. Turning to the authors' computational methods: TCRs in the repertoires were matched against a reference library of SARS-CoV-2-specific TCRs that had been generated with the MIRA antigen-specificity platform. Breadth was defined as the fraction of unique TCRs that were SARS-CoV-2-associated. Depth was defined as the fraction of total T cells that were SARS-CoV-2-associated. Using the MIRA data, every spike-specific TCR was mapped to the spike region that the TCR reacted to and assigned to either a CD4 or a CD8 class. Log10-transformed breadth and depth values were compared by one-way ANOVA with Sidak's multiple comparisons tests. Entries here come from immuneACCESS through TCRdb and include only in-frame sequences with V and J called. Some clones fail to appear in such tables; in the studies checked, an unresolved V gene covers under half of the shortfall, and the cause of the remainder is unknown. D and trimming come from the DNA, and the V and J calls and clone size come from that table. Present in this sample are approximately 80,000 clones, less than 95% of which were seen just once. About 29% of the sample belongs to the ten largest clones.

The study at large found these results: Participants were mostly white British and included more females than males, and it was suggested by the authors that clonal diversity may have been underestimated. The 56-69-year group was small, and its depth increase did not reach significance, likely because of low power. Vaccine-associated CD4 TCRs spanned the whole spike protein, with dominant responses in regions 160-218 and 743-854. Only six AZD1222 recipients were SARS-CoV-2 seropositive at baseline, limiting conclusions about previously exposed vaccinees. Reportedly, close to half of the unique spike-specific TCRs recognized epitopes lying outside the regions that are mutated in the B.1.351 and B.1.1.7 variants. No day 14 peak-response samples were available, so repertoires were characterized only after the peak T cell response. After two AZD1222 doses, both the breadth and the depth of spike-specific TCRs were significantly higher than at day 0 and than in MenACWY recipients.

The time point tag for this specimen amounts to: about 28 days (+/-7) after the second vaccine dose. AZD1222 recipients with second doses at about 4 weeks or about 12 weeks were pooled, because spike-specific TCR depth and breadth did not differ between schedules. The vaccinee samples were drawn from two UK trials, COV001 and COV002, one of which was a single-blind randomized controlled phase 2/3 trial testing AZD1222 (ChAdOx1 nCoV-19) in healthy adults. For TCRbeta chain sequencing, PBMC samples from trial participants were taken at day 0 and at day 28 after the second dose. Reading from cysteine to phenylalanine, the CDR3 counts 15 amino acids. The read is trimmed to its CDR3 DNA, 45 bases read in frame from base 1. The germline V gene (reference sequence) supplies CDR1 LNHDA and CDR2 SQIVND. V gives up 8 bases and J gives up 5 bases, and the segment between their germline ends measures 21 bases.

The sample in question was peripheral blood, obtained 28 days after the second AZD1222 dose. This clonotype was obtained from an adult who received the AZD1222 COVID-19 vaccine. The chain uses TRBV19 and TRBJ2-5; TRBD2 is a possible D gene, resting on 6 matching bases. The CDR3 amino acid sequence is: CASGSGGSWRETQYF. The base sequence is TGTGCCAGTGGGAGTGGAGGGTCCTGGAGGGAGACCCAGTACTTC. The entire variable domain, with the stretches around the CDR3 drawn from the reference TRBV19 and TRBJ2-5 proteins, is DGGITQSPKYLFRKEGQNVTLSCEQNLNHDAMYWYRQDPGQGLRLIYYSQIVNDFQKGDIAEGYSVSREKKESFPLTVTSAQKNPTAFYLCASGSGGSWRETQYFGPGTRLLVL.